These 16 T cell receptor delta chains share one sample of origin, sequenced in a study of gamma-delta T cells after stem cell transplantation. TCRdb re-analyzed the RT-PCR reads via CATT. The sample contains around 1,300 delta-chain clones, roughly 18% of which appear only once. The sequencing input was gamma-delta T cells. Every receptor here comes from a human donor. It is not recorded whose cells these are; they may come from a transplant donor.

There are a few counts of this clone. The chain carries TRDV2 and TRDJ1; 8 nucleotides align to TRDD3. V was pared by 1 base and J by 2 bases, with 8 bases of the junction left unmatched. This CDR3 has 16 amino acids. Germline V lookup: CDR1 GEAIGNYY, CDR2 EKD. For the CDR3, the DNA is TGTGCCTGTGACACTTTGGGGATACAGATAACCGATAAACTCATCTTT. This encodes CACDTLGIQITDKLIF.

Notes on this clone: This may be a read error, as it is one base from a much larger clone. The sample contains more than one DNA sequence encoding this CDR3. CDR3 region: CACDTVGGYDDKLIF. The CDR3 bases are TGTGCCTGCGACACCGTTGGGGGATATGACGATAAACTCATCTTT. The chain carries TRDV2 and TRDJ1; 9 nucleotides agree with TRDD3. The CDR3 totals 15 residues. Germline loops: CDR1 GEAIGNYY, CDR2 EKD.

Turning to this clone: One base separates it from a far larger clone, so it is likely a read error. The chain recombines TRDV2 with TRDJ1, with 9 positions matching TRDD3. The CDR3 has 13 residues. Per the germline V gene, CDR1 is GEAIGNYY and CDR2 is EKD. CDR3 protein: CAREALGDDKLIF. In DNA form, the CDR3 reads TGTGCCCGTGAAGCTCTGGGGGATGATAAACTCATCTTT.

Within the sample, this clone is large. The CDR3 is CACDTIRGLGDVPTDKLIF. The CDR3 DNA reads TGTGCCTGTGACACGATCCGGGGTCTGGGGGACGTACCCACCGATAAACTCATCTTT. The V and J genes are TRDV2 and TRDJ1, with TRDD3 matching 8 bases. The CDR3 sequence is 19 residues long. Trimming cost V 1 base and J 1 base; bases outside gene matches: 16. Germline CDR1 reads GEAIGNYY; CDR2 reads EKD.

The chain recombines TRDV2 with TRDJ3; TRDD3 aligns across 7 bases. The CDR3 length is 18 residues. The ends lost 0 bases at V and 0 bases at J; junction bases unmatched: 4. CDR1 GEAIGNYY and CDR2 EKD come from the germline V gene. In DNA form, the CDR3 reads TGTGCCTGTGACACCGCTGGGGATAGCTCCTGGGACACCCGACAGATGTTTTTC. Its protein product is CACDTAGDSSWDTRQMFF.

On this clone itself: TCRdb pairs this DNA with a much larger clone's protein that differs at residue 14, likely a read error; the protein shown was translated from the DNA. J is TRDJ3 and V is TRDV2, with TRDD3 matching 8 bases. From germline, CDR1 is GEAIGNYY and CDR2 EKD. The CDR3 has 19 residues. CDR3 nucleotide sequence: TGTGCCTGTGACTCCGGCAACTGGGGGGTCTCCTGGGACATCCGACAGATGTTTTTC. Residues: CACDSGNWGVSWDIRQMFF.

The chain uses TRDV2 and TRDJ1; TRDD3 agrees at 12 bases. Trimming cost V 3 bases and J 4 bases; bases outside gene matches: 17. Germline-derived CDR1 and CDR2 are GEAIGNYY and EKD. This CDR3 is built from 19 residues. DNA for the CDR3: TGTGCCTGTGACGCAACCGGGACTGGGGGATACAGGAGGGGCGATAAACTCATCTTT. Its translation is CACDATGTGGYRRGDKLIF.

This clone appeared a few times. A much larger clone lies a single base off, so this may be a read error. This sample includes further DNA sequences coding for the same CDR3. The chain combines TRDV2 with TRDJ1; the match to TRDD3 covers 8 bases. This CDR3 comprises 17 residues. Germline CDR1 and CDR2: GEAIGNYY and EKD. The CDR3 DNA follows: TGTGCCTGCGACACCGTTGGCTGGGGGACGTACACCGATAAACTCATCTTT. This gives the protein CACDTVGWGTYTDKLIF.

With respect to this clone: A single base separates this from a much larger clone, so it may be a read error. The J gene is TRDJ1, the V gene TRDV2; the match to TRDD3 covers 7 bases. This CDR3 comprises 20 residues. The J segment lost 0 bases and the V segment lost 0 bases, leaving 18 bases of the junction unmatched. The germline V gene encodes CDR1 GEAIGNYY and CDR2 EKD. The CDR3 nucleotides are TGTGCCTGTGACACCCTATCGACGGATACGCGGGGGGTGTACACCGATAAACTCATCTTT. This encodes CACDTLSTDTRGVYTDKLIF.

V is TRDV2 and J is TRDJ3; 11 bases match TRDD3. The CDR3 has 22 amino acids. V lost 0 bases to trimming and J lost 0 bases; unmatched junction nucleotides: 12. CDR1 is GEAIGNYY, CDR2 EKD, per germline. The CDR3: CACDTLLGDNGSSSWDTRQMFF. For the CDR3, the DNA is TGTGCCTGTGACACCCTACTGGGGGATAATGGGTCCAGCTCCTGGGACACCCGACAGATGTTTTTC.

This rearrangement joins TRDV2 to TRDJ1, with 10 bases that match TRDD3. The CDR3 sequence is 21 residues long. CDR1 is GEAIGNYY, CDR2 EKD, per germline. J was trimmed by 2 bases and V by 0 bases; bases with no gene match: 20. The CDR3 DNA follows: TGTGCCTGTGACACCGTGGTTGTTTCCTCGGGGGATACGCGTGGGACCGATAAACTCATCTTT. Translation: CACDTVVVSSGDTRGTDKLIF.

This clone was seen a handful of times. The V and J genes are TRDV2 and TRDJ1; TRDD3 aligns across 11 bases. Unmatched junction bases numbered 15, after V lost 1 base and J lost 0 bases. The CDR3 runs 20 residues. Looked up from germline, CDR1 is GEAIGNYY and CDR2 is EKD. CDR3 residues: CACDTMVLGDSPVYTDKLIF. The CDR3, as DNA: TGTGCCTGTGACACTATGGTACTGGGGGATAGCCCTGTTTACACCGATAAACTCATCTTT.

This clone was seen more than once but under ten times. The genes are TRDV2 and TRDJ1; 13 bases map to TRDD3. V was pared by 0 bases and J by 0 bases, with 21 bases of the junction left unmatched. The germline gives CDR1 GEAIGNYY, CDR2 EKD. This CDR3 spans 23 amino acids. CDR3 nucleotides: TGTGCCTGTGACACCGTATCTCCACTGGGGGATACGAGCCCCGTACTGTACACCGATAAACTCATCTTT. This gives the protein CACDTVSPLGDTSPVLYTDKLIF.

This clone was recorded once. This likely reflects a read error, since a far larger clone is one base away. CDR3 sequence reads: CACDTLSGGYAADETDTLIF. Here the CDR3 DNA reads TGTGCCTGTGACACCCTTTCTGGGGGATACGCGGCCGACGAAACCGATACACTCATCTTT. This rearrangement joins TRDV2 to TRDJ1; 12 nucleotides line up with TRDD3. CDR3 length equals 20 residues. The germline V gene encodes CDR1 GEAIGNYY and CDR2 EKD.

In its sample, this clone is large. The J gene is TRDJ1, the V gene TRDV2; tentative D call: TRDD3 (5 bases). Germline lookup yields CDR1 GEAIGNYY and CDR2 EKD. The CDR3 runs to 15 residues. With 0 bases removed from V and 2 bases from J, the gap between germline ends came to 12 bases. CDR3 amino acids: CACDTVGIRTDKLIF. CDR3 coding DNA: TGTGCCTGTGACACCGTAGGGATCCGGACCGATAAACTCATCTTT.

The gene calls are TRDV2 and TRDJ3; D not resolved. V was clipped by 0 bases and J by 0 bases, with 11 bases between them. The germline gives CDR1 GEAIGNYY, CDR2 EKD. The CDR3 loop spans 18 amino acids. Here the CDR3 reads CACDTLGDSSWDTRQMFF. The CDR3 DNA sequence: TGTGCCTGTGACACCCTCGGTGATAGCTCCTGGGACACCCGACAGATGTTTTTC.